Listed here are 32 T cell receptor beta chains from one sample, sequenced in a study of T-cell reconstitution after alpha-beta-depleted transplantation in children. The authors prepared the TCRbeta library with unique molecular identifiers. MiXCR, applied by TCRdb to the PCR reads, yields one record per CDR3 protein. This table has 200,000 to 250,000 distinct CDR3 sequences, approximately 11% appearing once. Specimen: PBMCs, collected before TCRalphabeta/CD19-depleted stem cell transplant. The receptors were gathered from a child under two years old with acute myeloid leukemia, due to receive a stem cell transplant.

This clonotype showed up many times. The chain uses TRBV12-3 or TRBV12-4 and TRBJ2-1, with TRBD2 matching 10 bases. The CDR3 totals 15 residues. V lost 6 bases to trimming and J lost 7 bases; unmatched junction nucleotides: 9. CDR3 sequence (DNA): TGTGCCAGCAGGATCGGGACTAGCGTCGTGAATGAGCAGTTCTTC. Its protein product is CASRIGTSVVNEQFF.

The rearrangement uses TRBV20-1 and TRBJ2-3, with TRBD1 identical over 7 bases. Trimming removed 6 bases from V and 2 bases from J; junction bases left unmatched: 8. Looked up from germline, CDR1 is DFQATT and CDR2 is SNEGSKA (reference sequence). The CDR3 totals 14 residues. The CDR3 nucleotides are TGCAGTGCCGAAAACAGGGGAATCACAGATACGCAGTATTTT. Protein sequence: CSAENRGITDTQYF.

This clonotype was observed at least ten times. The chain uses TRBV29-1 and TRBJ2-3, with 11 bases lining up with TRBD2. The V gene end was trimmed by 2 bases and the J gene end by 6 bases; junction bases not matched to a gene: 4. The germline V gene encodes CDR1 SQVTM and CDR2 ANQGSEA. The CDR3 is 14 residues long. The CDR3 is CSVETSGRRDTQYF. The CDR3 nucleotides are TGCAGCGTTGAAACTAGCGGGAGAAGGGATACGCAGTATTTT.

This clonotype showed up many times. The chain recombines TRBV11-2 with TRBJ2-3; 13 nucleotides line up with TRBD2. This CDR3 spans 17 amino acids. Germline CDR1 SGHAT, CDR2 FQNNGV. J was trimmed by 2 bases and V by 3 bases; bases with no gene match: 5. CDR3 in amino acids: CASSFWTSGGLTDTQYF. The CDR3 bases are TGTGCCAGCAGCTTCTGGACTAGCGGGGGCCTCACAGATACGCAGTATTTT.

This clonotype was seen at least ten times. The chain uses TRBV28 and TRBJ1-2; a weak D match, TRBD1 (6 bases). V was shortened by 2 bases and J by 2 bases, with 6 bases between the two germline ends. CDR3 length: 13 residues. Germline V gene data show CDR1 as MDHEN and CDR2 as SYDVKM. Here the CDR3 reads CASSLQGNYGYTF. Here the CDR3 DNA reads TGTGCCAGCAGTTTACAGGGGAACTATGGCTACACCTTC.

In this sample, this clonotype turned up many times. The J gene is TRBJ1-2, the V gene TRBV30, with D unclear. Between the trimmed V and J ends, which lost 5 bases and 0 bases, there was a span of 7 bases. The germline V gene encodes CDR1 GTSNPN and CDR2 SVGIG (reference sequence). CDR3 length: 12 residues. CDR3 amino acids: CAWAITNYGYTF. DNA of the CDR3: TGTGCCTGGGCCATCACTAACTATGGCTACACCTTC. Using reference TRBV30 and TRBJ1-2 for the parts outside the CDR3, the full variable domain is SQTIHQWPATLVQPVGSPLSLECTVEGTSNPNLYWYRQAAGRGLQLLFYSVGIGQISSEVPQNLSASRPQDRQFILSSKKLLLSDSGFYLCAWAITNYGYTFGSGTRLTVV.

This clonotype was recorded at least ten times. This chain's CDR3 is CASRRDTWNTEAFF. The CDR3 DNA is TGTGCCAGCAGGAGGGACACATGGAACACTGAAGCTTTCTTT. The rearrangement links TRBV6-1 to TRBJ1-1, with a possible D match to TRBD1 (6 bases). This CDR3 contains 14 residues. Between the trimmed V and J ends, which lost 6 bases and 1 base, there was a span of 12 bases. Germline V lookup: CDR1 MNHNS, CDR2 SASEGT.

The sample holds many counts of this clonotype. The chain employs TRBV7-9 and TRBJ1-4; D remains ambiguous. The V and J ends lost 5 bases and 3 bases respectively, with 7 bases between them. The CDR3 length is 13 residues. The V gene's germline CDR1 is SEHNR and CDR2 FQNEAQ (reference sequence). CDR3 DNA: TGTGCCAGCAGCCCCCGTCCTAATGAAAAACTGTTTTTT. Protein product: CASSPRPNEKLFF. The full variable domain, completed using reference TRBV7-9 and TRBJ1-4, is DTGVSQNPRHKITKRGQNVTFRCDPISEHNRLYWYRQTLGQGPEFLTYFQNEAQLEKSRLLSDRFSAERPKGSFSTLEIQRTEQGDSAMYLCASSPRPNEKLFFGSGTQLSVL.

The table lists this clonotype with many counts. V gene TRBV20-1 combines with J gene TRBJ1-4; D is undetermined. The CDR3 is 14 amino acids. CDR1 is DFQATT and CDR2 is SNEGSKA in the germline V gene (reference sequence). Trimming pared 5 bases from V and 4 bases from J, leaving 14 bases between. The CDR3 protein is CSAEEPAGNEKLFF. CDR3 in DNA: TGCAGTGCTGAGGAGCCAGCGGGTAATGAAAAACTGTTTTTT.

This chain links TRBV14 with TRBJ2-5; no reliable D call. CDR1 and CDR2 (germline): SGHDN, FVKESK. Trimming took off 3 bases at V and 4 bases at J, with 9 bases between the two ends. This CDR3 spans 13 amino acids. The CDR3 region is CASSHRPRETQYF. The CDR3 DNA reads as TGTGCCAGCAGCCATAGACCGAGAGAGACCCAGTACTTC.

V gene TRBV29-1 combines with J gene TRBJ1-3, with D hard to call. V lost 3 bases, J lost 3 bases, and 6 bases lay in between. This CDR3 has 12 amino acids. In germline, CDR1 is SQVTM, CDR2 ANQGSEA. Written as DNA, the CDR3 is TGCAGCGTTGAGACAAGTGGAAACACCATATATTTT. It yields the protein CSVETSGNTIYF.

At least ten counts were recorded for this clonotype. One junction end does not reproduce the germline sequence, and a read error may be involved. The chain employs TRBV5-5 and TRBJ1-5; tentatively, D is TRBD1 (5 bases). This CDR3 spans 15 amino acids. The germline CDR1 and CDR2 sequences are SGHKS and YYEKEE (reference sequence). The CDR3 DNA follows: TGTGCCAGCACCTTGGCTGTTGGGGCGAATCAGCCCCAGCATTTT. This gives the protein CASTLAVGANQPQHF.

V and J are TRBV13 and TRBJ1-5, with D unclear. The CDR3 totals 14 residues. Germline CDR1 and CDR2: PRHDT and FYEKMQ (reference sequence). V lost 5 bases and J 7 bases, leaving 15 bases between the germline ends. CDR3 nucleotides: TGTGCCAGCAGCGTACGTGGAGGGTCACAGCCCCAGCATTTT. This sequence encodes CASSVRGGSQPQHF. Based on the CDR3 plus reference TRBV13 and TRBJ1-5, the full variable domain is AAGVIQSPRHLIKEKRETATLKCYPIPRHDTVYWYQQGPGQDPQFLISFYEKMQSDKGSIPDRFSAQQFSDYHSELNMSSLELGDSALYFCASSVRGGSQPQHFGDGTRLSIL.

J is TRBJ2-7 and V is TRBV10-3; TRBD1 might be the D (6 bases). V shed 2 bases and J shed 5 bases, with 22 bases lying between them. CDR1 and CDR2 (germline): ENHRY, SYGVKD. There are 17 residues in the CDR3. The CDR3 DNA reads TGTGCCATCAGTGAGCCTGTTCCCCGGGACAATATCGACGAGCAGTACTTC. Translating it yields CAISEPVPRDNIDEQYF.

Ten or more counts support this clonotype. This chain uses TRBV29-1 with TRBJ2-1; D ambiguous. V was shortened by 4 bases and J by 8 bases, with 3 bases between the two germline ends. This CDR3 has 9 residues. In germline, CDR1 is SQVTM, CDR2 ANQGSEA. CDR3 in DNA: TGCAGCGTTGGTGATGAGCAGTTCTTC. This encodes CSVGDEQFF.

This clonotype was detected ten times or more. The V and J genes are TRBV5-1 and TRBJ2-2; D may correspond to TRBD1 or TRBD2 (5 bases each). The V end lost 3 bases, the J end lost 4 bases, and 19 bases lay between the germline ends. The CDR3 runs to 17 residues. The germline V gene has CDR1 SGHRS and CDR2 YFSETQ. In DNA, the CDR3 is TGCGCCAGCAGCTCAGGGACCCGCCCGAGTGGCACCGGGGAGCTGTTTTTT. It codes for CASSSGTRPSGTGELFF.

Many counts were recorded for this clonotype. CDR3 in amino acids: CASRLSGGYTQETQYF. The CDR3 DNA reads TGCGCCAGCAGGTTATCGGGGGGATACACACAAGAGACCCAGTACTTC. The chain couples TRBV5-1 to TRBJ2-5, with 7 bases matching TRBD2. Losses at the gene ends were 5 bases for V and 2 bases for J; bases not matched to a gene: 12. The germline V gene has CDR1 SGHRS and CDR2 YFSETQ. The CDR3 loop spans 16 amino acids.

This clonotype was observed many times. The V and J genes are TRBV30 and TRBJ2-5; the D is unclear. Trimming stripped 3 bases from V and 6 bases from J, with 8 bases between. The CDR3 loop spans 11 amino acids. Looked up from germline, CDR1 is GTSNPN and CDR2 is SVGIG (reference sequence). CDR3 loop: CAWRAEKTQYF. The CDR3 nucleotides are TGTGCCTGGAGAGCTGAGAAGACCCAGTACTTC. The variable domain in full, with the rest retrieved from reference TRBV30 and TRBJ2-5, is SQTIHQWPATLVQPVGSPLSLECTVEGTSNPNLYWYRQAAGRGLQLLFYSVGIGQISSEVPQNLSASRPQDRQFILSSKKLLLSDSGFYLCAWRAEKTQYFGPGTRLLVL.

The table lists this clonotype with a few counts. The chain joins TRBV7-9 to TRBJ1-3, with D unresolved. V dropped 7 bases and J dropped 0 bases, with 10 bases sitting between them. Germline V CDR1 and CDR2: SEHNR, FQNEAQ (reference sequence). The CDR3 contains 14 residues. CDR3 protein: CASIISLSGNTIYF. CDR3 bases: TGTGCCAGCATCATAAGTCTCTCTGGAAACACCATATATTTT.

Turning to this clonotype: Since a much larger clone is just one base distant, this may be a read error. The J gene is TRBJ2-1, the V gene TRBV13, with a tentative D call TRBD1 (5 bases). Trimming cost V 1 base and J 12 bases, with 10 bases left between them. Per germline, CDR1 PRHDT and CDR2 FYEKMQ (reference sequence). The CDR3 consists of 12 residues. CDR3 region: CASSLEGAGQFF. Here the CDR3 DNA reads TGTGCCAGCAGCTTAGAAGGGGCTGGGCAGTTCTTC.

The table lists this clonotype with many counts. The V and J genes are TRBV12-3 or TRBV12-4 and TRBJ1-1; D is undetermined. With 3 bases removed from V and 1 base from J, the gap between germline ends came to 15 bases. The CDR3 spans 16 residues. The CDR3 here is CASSFVLVGQNTEAFF. CDR3 nucleotide sequence: TGTGCCAGCAGTTTTGTCCTTGTGGGCCAGAACACTGAAGCTTTCTTT.

This clonotype was recorded at least ten times. CDR3 in DNA: TGCAGCGTTGAACAGGGGGCTTACGAGCAGTACTTC. It yields the protein CSVEQGAYEQYF. The chain joins TRBV29-1 to TRBJ2-7; 8 bases line up with TRBD1. This CDR3 spans 12 amino acids. Germline CDR1 SQVTM, CDR2 ANQGSEA. After removal of 2 bases from V and 4 bases from J, the junction contained 1 base not matched to a gene.

This clonotype was counted at least ten times. The rearrangement joins TRBV5-1 to TRBJ2-1; a weak D match, TRBD1 (5 bases). Trimming removed 4 bases from V and 0 bases from J, with 14 bases in between. Germline V gene sequence: CDR1 SGHRS, CDR2 YFSETQ. CDR3 length equals 16 residues. The CDR3 loop is CASSRGSSVSYNEQFF. CDR3 nucleotide sequence: TGCGCCAGCAGCAGGGGAAGCTCCGTCTCCTACAATGAGCAGTTCTTC.

In its sample, this clonotype was seen many times. DNA for the CDR3: TGCGCCAGCAGCTCACGGAGCTCCTACAATGAGCAGTTCTTC. Its translation is CASSSRSSYNEQFF. The rearrangement uses TRBV5-1 and TRBJ2-1; D is unresolved. The V and J ends lost 3 bases and 0 bases respectively, with 7 bases between them. The CDR3 totals 14 residues. The germline gives CDR1 SGHRS, CDR2 YFSETQ.

This clonotype was recorded many times. The chain carries TRBV7-2 and TRBJ1-2, with TRBD1 identical over 10 bases. The CDR3 runs 16 residues. V shed 1 base, J shed 1 base, and the junction held 3 bases outside the gene matches. Germline CDR1 reads SGHTA; CDR2 reads FQGNSA. CDR3 in amino acids: CASSLVGQGVNYGYTF. CDR3 coding DNA: TGTGCCAGCAGCTTAGTTGGACAGGGGGTTAACTATGGCTACACCTTC.

This clonotype was seen many times. V and J are TRBV5-1 and TRBJ2-3; 10 nucleotides match TRBD2. The V gene end was trimmed by 3 bases and the J gene end by 1 base; junction bases not matched to a gene: 5. This CDR3 has 16 residues. Germline V gene sequence: CDR1 SGHRS, CDR2 YFSETQ. CDR3 sequence reads: CASSWAGTSGTDTQYF. In nucleotides, the CDR3 is TGCGCCAGCAGCTGGGCGGGGACTAGCGGCACAGATACGCAGTATTTT.

This clonotype was recorded many times. The chain carries TRBV7-6 and TRBJ2-5, with D uncertain. V dropped 2 bases and J dropped 5 bases, with 6 bases sitting between them. This CDR3 is built from 12 residues. CDR1 is SGHVS and CDR2 is FNYEAQ in the germline V gene. CDR3 region: CASSLNDETQYF. In nucleotides, the CDR3 is TGTGCCAGCAGCTTAAATGACGAGACCCAGTACTTC.

There are many counts of this clonotype. The rearrangement joins TRBV7-9 to TRBJ1-2, with TRBD1 as a possible D gene (5 bases). Looked up from germline, CDR1 is SEHNR and CDR2 is FQNEAQ (reference sequence). V was clipped by 5 bases and J by 4 bases, with 20 bases between them. This CDR3 comprises 16 residues. The CDR3, as DNA: TGTGCCAGCAGCCCATTTAAGGGCAGGGATTCCTATGGCTACACCTTC. Translated: CASSPFKGRDSYGYTF.

This clonotype showed up many times. The chain recombines TRBV20-1 with TRBJ1-6; 7 positions match TRBD1. The trim removed 6 bases at V and 0 bases at J, leaving 5 bases unmatched. CDR1 is DFQATT, CDR2 SNEGSKA, per germline (reference sequence). The CDR3 is made up of 15 amino acids. CDR3 residues: CSALQGGSYNSPLHF. The CDR3, as DNA: TGCAGTGCGTTGCAGGGGGGCTCCTATAATTCACCCCTCCACTTT.

This clonotype was found many times. The chain is built from TRBV20-1 and TRBJ2-2; TRBD2 matches at 13 bases. This CDR3 spans 17 amino acids. J lost 2 bases, V lost 1 base, and 4 bases had no gene match. Germline V gene data show CDR1 as DFQATT and CDR2 as SNEGSKA (reference sequence). The chain's CDR3 is CSARGLAGGGNTGELFF. The CDR3, as DNA: TGCAGTGCTAGAGGACTAGCGGGAGGCGGAAACACCGGGGAGCTGTTTTTT.

This clonotype showed up many times. V gene TRBV7-2 combines with J gene TRBJ2-5; D call uncertain. Trimming took off 2 bases at V and 1 base at J, with 8 bases between the two ends. CDR1 is SGHTA and CDR2 is FQGNSA in the germline V gene. The CDR3 extends over 14 amino acids. CDR3 in amino acids: CASSLLQLQETQYF. CDR3 DNA sequence: TGTGCCAGCAGCTTATTGCAGCTCCAAGAGACCCAGTACTTC.

This clonotype occurred many times. J is TRBJ2-3 and V is TRBV7-2, with D perhaps given as TRBD1 or TRBD2 (5 bases each). The V and J ends lost 0 bases and 1 base respectively, with 11 bases between them. The germline gives CDR1 SGHTA, CDR2 FQGNSA. The CDR3 extends over 16 amino acids. The CDR3 nucleotides are TGTGCCAGCAGCTTAGCGCGGCTGGGGGGCACAGATACGCAGTATTTT. Its translation: CASSLARLGGTDTQYF.